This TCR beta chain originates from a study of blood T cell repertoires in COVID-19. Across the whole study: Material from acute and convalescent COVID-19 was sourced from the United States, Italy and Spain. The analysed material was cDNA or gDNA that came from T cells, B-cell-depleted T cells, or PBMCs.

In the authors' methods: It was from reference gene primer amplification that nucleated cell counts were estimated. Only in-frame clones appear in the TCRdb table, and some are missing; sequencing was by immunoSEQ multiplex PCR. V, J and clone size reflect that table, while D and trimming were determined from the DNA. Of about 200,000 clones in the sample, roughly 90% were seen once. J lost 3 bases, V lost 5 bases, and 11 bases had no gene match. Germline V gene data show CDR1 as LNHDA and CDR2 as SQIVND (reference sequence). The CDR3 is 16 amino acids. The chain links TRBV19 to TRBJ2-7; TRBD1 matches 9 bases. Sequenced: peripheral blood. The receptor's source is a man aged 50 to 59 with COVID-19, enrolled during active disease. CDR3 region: CASSLLPGTGIYEQYF. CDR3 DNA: TGTGCCAGTAGTCTACTACCCGGGACAGGGATCTACGAGCAGTACTTC.